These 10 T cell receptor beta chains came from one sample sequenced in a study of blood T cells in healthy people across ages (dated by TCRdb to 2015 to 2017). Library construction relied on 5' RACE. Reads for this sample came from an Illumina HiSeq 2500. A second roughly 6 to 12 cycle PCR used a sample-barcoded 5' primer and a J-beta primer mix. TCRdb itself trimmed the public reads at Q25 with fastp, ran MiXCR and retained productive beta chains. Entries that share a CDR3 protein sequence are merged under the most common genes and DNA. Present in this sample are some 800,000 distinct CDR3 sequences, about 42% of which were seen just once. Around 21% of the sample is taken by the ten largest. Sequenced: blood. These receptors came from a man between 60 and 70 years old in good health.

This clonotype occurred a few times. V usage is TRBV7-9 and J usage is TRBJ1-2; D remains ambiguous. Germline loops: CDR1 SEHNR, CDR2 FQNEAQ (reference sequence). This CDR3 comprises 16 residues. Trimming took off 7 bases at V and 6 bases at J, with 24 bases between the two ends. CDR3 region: CASNNASGLSGDGYTF. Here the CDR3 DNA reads TGTGCCAGCAACAACGCCAGCGGTCTTTCTGGGGATGGCTACACCTTC. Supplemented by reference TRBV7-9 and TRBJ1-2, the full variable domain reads DTGVSQNPRHKITKRGQNVTFRCDPISEHNRLYWYRQTLGQGPEFLTYFQNEAQLEKSRLLSDRFSAERPKGSFSTLEIQRTEQGDSAMYLCASNNASGLSGDGYTFGSGTRLTVV.

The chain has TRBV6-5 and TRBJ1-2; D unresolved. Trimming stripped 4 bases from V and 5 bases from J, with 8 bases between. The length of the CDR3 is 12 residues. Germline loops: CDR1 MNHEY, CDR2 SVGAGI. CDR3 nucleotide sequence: TGTGCCAGCAGTTCGCCGTGGTATGGCTACACCTTC. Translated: CASSSPWYGYTF.

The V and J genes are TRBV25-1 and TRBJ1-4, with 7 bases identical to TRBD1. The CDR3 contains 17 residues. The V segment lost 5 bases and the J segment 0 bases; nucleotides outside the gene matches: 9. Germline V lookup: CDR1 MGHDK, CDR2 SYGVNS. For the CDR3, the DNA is TGTGCCAGCAGTACCTGGGGGAGGGGGCCAACTAATGAAAAACTGTTTTTT. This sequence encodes CASSTWGRGPTNEKLFF.

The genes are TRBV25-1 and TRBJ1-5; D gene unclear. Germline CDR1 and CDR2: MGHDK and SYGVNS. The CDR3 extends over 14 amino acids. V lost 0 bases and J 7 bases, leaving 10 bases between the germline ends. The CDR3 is CASSEYASGQPQHF. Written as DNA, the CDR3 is TGTGCCAGCAGTGAATACGCGTCCGGCCAGCCCCAGCATTTT. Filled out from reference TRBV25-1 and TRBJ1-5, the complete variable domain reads EADIYQTPRYLVIGTGKKITLECSQTMGHDKMYWYQQDPGMELHLIHYSYGVNSTEKGDLSSESTVSRIRTEHFPLTLESARPSHTSQYLCASSEYASGQPQHFGDGTRLSIL.

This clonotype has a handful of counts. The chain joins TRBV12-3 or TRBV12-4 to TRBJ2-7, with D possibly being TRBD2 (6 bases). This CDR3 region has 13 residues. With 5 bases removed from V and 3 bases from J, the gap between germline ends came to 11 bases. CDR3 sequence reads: CASSLRGFYEQYF. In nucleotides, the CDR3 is TGTGCCAGCAGTCTCCGGGGGTTCTACGAGCAGTACTTC.

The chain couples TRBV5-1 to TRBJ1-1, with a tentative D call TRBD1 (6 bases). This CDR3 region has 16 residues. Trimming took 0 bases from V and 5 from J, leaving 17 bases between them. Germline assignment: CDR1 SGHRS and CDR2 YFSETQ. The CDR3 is CASSLGVQGLSTEAFF. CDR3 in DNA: TGCGCCAGCAGCTTGGGTGTACAGGGATTGTCTACTGAAGCTTTCTTT.

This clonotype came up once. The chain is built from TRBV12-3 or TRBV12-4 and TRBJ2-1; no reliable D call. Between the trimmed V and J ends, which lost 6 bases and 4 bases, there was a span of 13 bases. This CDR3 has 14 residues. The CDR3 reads CASSLGLPYNEQFF. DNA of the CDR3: TGTGCCAGCAGCCTCGGGTTGCCTTACAATGAGCAGTTCTTC.

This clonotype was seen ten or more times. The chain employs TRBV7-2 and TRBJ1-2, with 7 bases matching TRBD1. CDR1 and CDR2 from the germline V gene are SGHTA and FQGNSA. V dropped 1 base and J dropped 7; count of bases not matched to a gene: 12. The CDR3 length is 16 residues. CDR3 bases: TGTGCCAGCAGCTTAGGGGACAGCGCATTAGGAACTGGCTACACCTTC. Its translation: CASSLGDSALGTGYTF.

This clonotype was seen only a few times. The CDR3 nucleotides read TGTGCCAGCAGCTTAACGGGACAGAGTGCCAGACCTTCTCCCACAGATACGCAGTATTTT. It is translated as CASSLTGQSARPSPTDTQYF. The rearrangement links TRBV3-1 to TRBJ2-3; TRBD1 matches 7 bases. The V gene's germline CDR1 is LGHDT and CDR2 YNNKEL (reference sequence). With 5 bases clipped from V and 2 bases from J, the junction kept 22 bases outside the gene matches. The CDR3 is 20 amino acids.

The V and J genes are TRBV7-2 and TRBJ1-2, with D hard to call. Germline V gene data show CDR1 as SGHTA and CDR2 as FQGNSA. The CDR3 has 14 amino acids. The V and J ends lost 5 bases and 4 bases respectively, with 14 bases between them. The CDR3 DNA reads TGTGCCAGCAGCGCCGGCGGGGTGATCTATGGCTACACCTTC. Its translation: CASSAGGVIYGYTF. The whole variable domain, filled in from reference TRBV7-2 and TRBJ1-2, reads GAGVSQSPSNKVTEKGKDVELRCDPISGHTALYWYRQSLGQGLEFLIYFQGNSAPDKSGLPSDRFSAERTGGSVSTLTIQRTQQEDSAVYLCASSAGGVIYGYTFGSGTRLTVV.